This TCR beta chain was profiled in a study of blood T cell repertoires in COVID-19 (dated by TCRdb to 2018 to 2021). In terms of the full investigation: Samples from collaborators originated in the United States, Italy and Spain and spanned both the acute and convalescent phases of COVID-19. Sample metadata almost always included a de-identified subject ID, COVID-19 status, age in years and sex. Deeply sampled blood TCRbeta repertoires from subjects exposed to, actively infected with, or recovered from COVID-19 were included in the dataset. Where available, HLA class I and class II types were obtained from metadata supplied by the sample provider rather than from assay-based typing. The samples were drawn from two sources: the first 160 participants of the ongoing ImmuneRACE study, and fewer than 1,500 subjects contributed by 6 global collaborators. The prospective study material was composed of cDNA or gDNA derived from T cells, B-cell-depleted T cells, or PBMCs. A freely available public database, intended as a resource for researchers studying the immune response to SARS-CoV-2, is where the repertoires were released.

The CDR3 measures 15 amino acids from cysteine to phenylalanine. Just the 45-base CDR3 DNA is kept, in frame starting at base 1. CDR1 is given as SGDLS and CDR2 as YYNGEE, both from the germline V gene. V loses 0 bases of germline sequence and J loses 3 bases, and the interval between the two ends is 9 bases. Concerning this clone: It has no known antigen specificity. Base qualities are missing; no much larger clone stands one base away.

Participants in the prospective study were aged roughly 18 to 90 years, lived in about two dozen United States geographic areas, and enrolled through a virtual design. In the prospective study, participants were assigned to cohorts based on the clinical history participants reported in a screening survey and a study questionnaire. In the prospective study, mobile phlebotomists collected whole blood, serum and a nasopharyngeal or oropharyngeal swab from each participant. Over a roughly two-month period, participants in the prospective study had the option of providing additional blood draws and questionnaires. Prospective study blood samples were shipped either frozen or at room temperature before DNA extraction. TCRbeta CDR3 regions were amplified from genomic DNA by means of the immunoSEQ Assay, a bias-controlled multiplex PCR. In the source study's methods: The number of nucleated cells in each sample was estimated from the amplification of reference gene primers within the assay. Sequence reads were collapsed and filtered to measure the absolute abundance of every unique TCRbeta CDR3 rearrangement. Productive Simpson clonality was computed per sample as the square root of Simpson's diversity index over productive rearrangements. TCRdb took over this immuneACCESS table, retaining in-frame rearrangements with V and J assigned. Such tables are incomplete; in checked studies, under half of the missing clones stem from an unresolved V gene, and the remainder is unexplained. That table supplies the V and J calls and clone size; D and trimming were determined from the DNA. Counted in this sample were some 190,000 clones; 75% to 85% of them appeared once. 4.3% of the sample is held by the ten biggest clonotypes.

The research as a whole found: Clinical and demographic metadata were provided uncurated, with the amount varying by source and participant.

This TCR derives from a man aged 25-45 years with acute COVID-19. This chain is built from TRBV9 and TRBJ1-4; confidence is insufficient to name the D gene. The source material was PBMCs or T cells enriched from blood (not recorded which). The DNA is TGTGCCAGCAGCGTAGATGGCATACCTAATGAAAAACTGTTTTTT. Protein translation: CASSVDGIPNEKLFF.